These 22 T cell receptor beta chains came from one sample sequenced in a study of tumor-infiltrating lymphocytes in primary liver carcinoma. Using a constant-region primer together with ProtoScript II reverse transcriptase, TCR beta cDNA was made from 500 ng of total RNA. The TCR beta library was amplified through three nested multiplex PCR rounds in a modified ARM-PCR procedure. Amplification in the first two PCR rounds was performed using TRBV1-TRBV30 forward primers and a C-beta reverse primer for around 9 cycles each. TCRdb called the multiplex PCR reads again in MiXCR, with one record for every CDR3 protein. The sample holds around 80,000 distinct CDR3 sequences, approximately 72% seen once. The tissue used was unsorted bulk material of about 19-33 mg. RNA and DNA were co-extracted from it with the AllPrep DNA/RNA mini kit. The specimen sequenced was liver tumor tissue from sampling region 1. As for subset: tumor region T1, superior pole. Every receptor here comes from a man aged 35 to 55 with primary liver carcinoma and hepatitis B virus infection.

This clonotype is a singleton in its sample. Its ends do not fully match the called genes, so a read error is possible. This chain joins TRBV12-3 or TRBV12-4 and TRBJ1-5; 7 bases are a match to TRBD1. This CDR3 has 14 residues. CDR3 sequence (DNA): TGTGTCAGCAGCCTAGGACAGGTCAATCAGCCCCAGCATTTT. Translation: CVSSLGQVNQPQHF.

A note on this clonotype: One junction end disagrees with the germline gene, perhaps due to a read error. This chain links TRBV11-2 with TRBJ2-7; possibly TRBD2 for D (5 bases). From germline, CDR1 is SGHAT and CDR2 FQNNGV. The CDR3 spans 15 residues. The chain's CDR3 is CASSLSLGVSYEQNF. CDR3 coding DNA: TGTGCCAGCAGCCTATCTCTGGGAGTATCCTACGAGCAGAACTTC.

Concerning this clonotype: A clone one base away is much larger, so this may be a read error. The V call is TRBV28, the J call TRBJ2-7; D remains unclear. Trimming took 5 bases from V and 3 from J, leaving 23 bases between them. The CDR3 consists of 17 residues. Germline V CDR1 and CDR2: MDHEN, SYDVKM. The DNA for the CDR3 is TGTGCCAGCAGTAACCCCCCGGGTATAAATAGCCGCTACGAGCAGTACTTC. Translation: CASSNPPGINSRYEQYF.

The chain joins TRBV10-3 to TRBJ1-3; D unclear. The ends were cut back, 3 bases at V and 0 bases at J, with 9 bases in the middle. The germline V gene has CDR1 ENHRY and CDR2 SYGVKD. This CDR3 has 15 amino acids. The CDR3 bases are TGTGCCATCAGTGAAGTACAGTACTCTGGAAACACCATATATTTT. This encodes CAISEVQYSGNTIYF.

About this clonotype itself: A much larger clone lies one base from this, so it may be a read error. This sequence joins TRBV30 and TRBJ2-1, with D possibly TRBD1 on 6 matching bases. Germline V gene sequence: CDR1 GTSNPN, CDR2 SVGIG (reference sequence). CDR3 length equals 12 residues. CDR3 DNA: TGTGCCTCTACCGCGAGGGACAACGAGCATTTCTTC. Translation gives CASTARDNEHFF.

On this clonotype: At one end, the junction sequence differs from germline, possibly due to a read error. The rearrangement links TRBV6-2 or TRBV6-3 to TRBJ1-5, with D possibly matching TRBD1 (6 bases). CDR1 is MNHEY, CDR2 SVGEGT, per germline. The CDR3 is made up of 14 amino acids. The CDR3 here is CTSSWTETNQPQHF. In DNA, the CDR3 is TGTACCAGCAGTTGGACAGAAACCAATCAGCCCCAGCATTTT.

This clonotype was seen ten or more times. This chain joins TRBV4-1 and TRBJ2-1; TRBD1 might be the D (6 bases). V was pared by 1 base and J by 7 bases, with 14 bases between. The CDR3 has 15 residues. Germline V lookup: CDR1 MGHRA, CDR2 YSYEKL. CDR3: CASSQAGQGLNEQFF. The CDR3 bases are TGCGCCAGCAGCCAAGCGGGGCAGGGGCTGAATGAGCAGTTCTTC.

This clonotype was detected many times. The rearrangement uses TRBV6-2 or TRBV6-3 and TRBJ2-7; 7 bases fit TRBD1. V lost 5 bases to trimming and J lost 3 bases; unmatched junction nucleotides: 1. The CDR3 spans 12 residues. In germline, CDR1 is MNHEY, CDR2 SVGEGT. This CDR3 reads CASSDRVYEQYF. The CDR3 region has the DNA TGTGCCAGCAGTGACAGGGTCTACGAGCAGTACTTC.

V is TRBV29-1 and J is TRBJ2-2, with TRBD2 identical over 8 bases. V lost 5 bases and J lost 10; bases outside the gene matches: 12. The V gene's germline CDR1 is SQVTM and CDR2 ANQGSEA. This CDR3 is built from 14 residues. The CDR3 reads CSVPNGLALEELFF. In DNA, the CDR3 is TGCAGCGTTCCCAACGGACTAGCCCTGGAGGAGCTGTTTTTT.

On this clonotype: Mismatch with germline at one junction end may stem from a read error. The V call is TRBV5-1, the J call TRBJ2-5; D possibly corresponds to TRBD2 (6 bases). The CDR3 totals 14 residues. Germline V gene lookup returns CDR1 SGHRS and CDR2 YFSETQ. The CDR3 loop is CASSSVGGDETKYF. As DNA, the CDR3 is TGCGCCAGTAGCTCGGTCGGCGGGGACGAGACCAAGTACTTC.

In regard to this clonotype: In this CDR3 the conserved last residue, phenylalanine or tryptophan, is missing, so a read error is likely. CDR3 DNA: TGTGCCAACAGTTTGGGGGGCGAGCAGTACTGC. Residues: CANSLGGEQYC. The chain carries TRBV12-3 or TRBV12-4 and TRBJ2-7; maybe TRBD2 (6 bases). CDR3 length: 11 residues.

With regard to this clonotype: One junction end disagrees with the germline gene, perhaps due to a read error. This sequence joins TRBV28 and TRBJ1-5, with 10 bases matching TRBD1. Germline V gene lookup returns CDR1 MDHEN and CDR2 SYDVKM. CDR3 length: 15 amino acids. The CDR3 loop is CARRDRTGGRQPQHF. As DNA, the CDR3 is TGTGCCCGCAGGGATCGGACAGGGGGACGTCAACCCCAGCATTTT.

In the case of this clonotype: This CDR3 fails to terminate in the conserved phenylalanine or tryptophan, so it likely reflects a read error. The DNA is omitted, as the CDR3 cannot be located on it reliably, and the CDR3 follows TCRdb's listing. The chain has TRBV11-2 and TRBJ2-7; no check of the table's D call, TRBD1, against the DNA was made. The CDR3 numbers 15 amino acids, ends counted. Germline CDR1 and CDR2: SGHAT and FQNNGV. CDR3 amino acids: CASSTAPGPSYEQYS.

The chain recombines TRBV4-2 with TRBJ2-7, with D possibly TRBD2 on 5 matching bases. The germline gives CDR1 LGHNA, CDR2 YNFKEQ. This CDR3 is 17 amino acids long. The V end lost 2 bases, the J end lost 4 bases, and 21 bases lay between the germline ends. Written as DNA, the CDR3 is TGTGCCAGCAGCCAAATGACTACGGGCCAATTCTCATACGAGCAGTACTTC. Translated: CASSQMTTGQFSYEQYF.

A remark on this clonotype: No conserved phenylalanine or tryptophan ends this CDR3, so it is likely a read error. V usage is TRBV28 and J usage is TRBJ1-6; D is perhaps TRBD1 (6 bases). Germline V gene sequence: CDR1 MDHEN, CDR2 SYDVKM. The CDR3 is made up of 14 amino acids. V shed 6 bases and J shed 5 bases, with 11 bases lying between them. The CDR3 coding sequence is TGTGCCAGCAGCTTAAACAGGGATAATTCACCCCTCCACTTA. Its protein product is CASSLNRDNSPLHL.

A single count supports this clonotype. The CDR3 carries no conserved terminal phenylalanine or tryptophan, so it likely arises from a read error. The V and J genes are TRBV6-1 and TRBJ2-3, with TRBD1 matching 8 bases. CDR3 length equals 15 residues. Germline V lookup: CDR1 MNHNS, CDR2 SASEGT. This chain's CDR3 is CASRDRGRNTDMQYL. DNA for the CDR3: TGTGCCAGCAGAGACAGGGGCCGTAACACAGATATGCAGTATTTA.

Note on this clonotype: One end of the junction fails to match germline, which may point to a read error. V usage is TRBV11-2 and J usage is TRBJ2-1, with D perhaps TRBD2 (6 bases). Germline V lookup: CDR1 SGHAT, CDR2 FQNNGV. This CDR3 has 14 residues. CDR3 nucleotide sequence: TGTACCAGCAGCTTGACTAGTGGGATTGATGAGCAGTTCTTC. Residues: CTSSLTSGIDEQFF.

About this clonotype: This CDR3 fails to terminate in the conserved phenylalanine or tryptophan, so it likely reflects a read error. The rearrangement uses TRBV4-1 and TRBJ2-2; no firm D call. The germline V gene has CDR1 MGHRA and CDR2 YSYEKL. This CDR3 spans 14 amino acids. This CDR3 reads CASSQNSNTGELFL. The CDR3, as DNA: TGCGCCAGCAGCCAAAACTCGAACACCGGAGAGCTGTTTCTT.

The genes are TRBV28 and TRBJ2-7; no firm D call. V shed 6 bases and J shed 12 bases, with 15 bases lying between them. CDR1 is MDHEN and CDR2 is SYDVKM in the germline V gene. The CDR3 has 11 amino acids. For the CDR3, the DNA is TGTGCCAGCAGCAATTCCCACGAGTGGTACTTC. Encoded protein: CASSNSHEWYF.

This clonotype was detected only once. The final CDR3 position lacks the conserved phenylalanine or tryptophan, pointing to a likely read error. The chain couples TRBV12-3 or TRBV12-4 to TRBJ2-7; 9 bases agree with TRBD1. CDR3 length: 16 residues. V lost 1 base to trimming and J lost 7 bases; unmatched junction nucleotides: 11. The CDR3 region is CASSLGTGTGRYEQYL. The DNA for the CDR3 is TGTGCCAGCAGTTTAGGAACCGGGACAGGGAGATATGAGCAGTACTTA.

Remarks on this clonotype: A junction end diverges from the germline sequence, so it may reflect a read error. The V and J genes are TRBV6-1 and TRBJ2-7; D call uncertain. This CDR3 is built from 13 residues. The germline V gene encodes CDR1 MNHNS and CDR2 SASEGT. The CDR3 region is CPSSGWVSYELYF. In DNA form, the CDR3 reads TGTCCCAGCAGTGGATGGGTTTCCTACGAGCTGTACTTC.

In regard to this clonotype: This clone may be a read error of a much larger clone one base away. V gene TRBV28 combines with J gene TRBJ2-7; D call uncertain. This CDR3 contains 12 residues. Trimming pared 6 bases from V and 11 bases from J, leaving 17 bases between. Germline CDR1 MDHEN, CDR2 SYDVKM. The CDR3 nucleotides read TGTGCCAGCAGCCGGACGTATAGGAAGGAGTACTTC. Its translation is CASSRTYRKEYF.